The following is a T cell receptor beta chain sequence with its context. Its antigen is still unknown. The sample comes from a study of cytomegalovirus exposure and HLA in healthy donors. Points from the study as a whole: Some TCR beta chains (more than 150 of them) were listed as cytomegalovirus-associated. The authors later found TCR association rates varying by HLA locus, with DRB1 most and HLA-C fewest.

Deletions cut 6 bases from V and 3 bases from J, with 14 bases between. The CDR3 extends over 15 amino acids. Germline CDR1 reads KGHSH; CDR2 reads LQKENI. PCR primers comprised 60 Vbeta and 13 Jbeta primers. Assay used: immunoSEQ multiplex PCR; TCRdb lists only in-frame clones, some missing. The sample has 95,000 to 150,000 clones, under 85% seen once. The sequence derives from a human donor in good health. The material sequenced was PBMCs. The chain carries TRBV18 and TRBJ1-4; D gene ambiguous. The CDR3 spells CASSKYLAANEKLFF. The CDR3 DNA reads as TGTGCCAGCTCGAAGTACTTAGCTGCTAATGAAAAACTGTTTTTT. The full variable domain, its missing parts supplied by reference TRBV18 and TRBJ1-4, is NAGVMQNPRHLVRRRGQEARLRCSPMKGHSHVYWYRQLPEEGLKFMVYLQKENIIDESGMPKERFSAEFPKEGPSILRIQQVVRGDSAAYFCASSKYLAANEKLFFGSGTQLSVL.